Listed below are T cell receptor beta chains from one sample, sequenced in a study of blood T cell repertoires in COVID-19. This table comes from immunoSEQ multiplex PCR, and its TCRdb copy is limited to in-frame clones, with some not included. The profile shows around 250,000 clones, 84% of them singletons. Sequenced sample: peripheral blood. These receptors all come from a middle-aged woman who had recovered from COVID-19. Each CDR3 is given without its conserved first and last residue. A row's size may be missing; if present it is once, few, many or a size class.

v_gene	j_gene	abundance	CDR3aa
TRBV19	TRBJ2-1	.	ASSSESRAYEQF
TRBV7-2	TRBJ2-1	.	ASSLEGVSEDEQF
TRBV4-1	TRBJ1-4	.	ASSLWDTELF
TRBV10-3	TRBJ2-7	.	AISRRQDAYEQY
TRBV28	TRBJ1-2	.	ASSTGYGYT
TRBV18	TRBJ1-5	.	ASSPPDRVQPQH
TRBV7-2	TRBJ1-6	.	ASSLQGAVYSPLH
TRBV9	TRBJ2-6	.	ASSVAGAGANVLT
TRBV2	TRBJ2-7	.	ASRGTVGGEQY
TRBV2	TRBJ2-7	.	ASSLYGQGYEQY
TRBV24-1	TRBJ2-7	.	ATSDSRGTSGTYEQY
TRBV27	TRBJ1-4	few	ASSFGQRNEKLF
TRBV10-3	TRBJ2-1	.	AISGESDEQF
TRBV30	TRBJ2-2	.	AWNRGIGFIGELF
TRBV18	TRBJ1-1	.	ASSPGYPGRGGTEAF
TRBV2	TRBJ2-5	.	ASNGQRGQETQY
TRBV15	TRBJ1-1	.	ATSRDLAGEAF
TRBV10-3	TRBJ2-3	.	AISESGDTTDTQY
TRBV13	TRBJ2-3	.	ASSLDTGSDTQY
TRBV3-1/TRBV3-2	TRBJ1-2	.	ASSRGTGDGYT
TRBV15	TRBJ1-2	.	ATSQTARSAYGYT
TRBV14	TRBJ1-1	.	ASSQPGSVNTEAF
TRBV19	TRBJ1-5	.	ASRKRGPMH
TRBV16	TRBJ2-7	.	ASSQSAGYEQY
TRBV7-9	TRBJ1-2	.	ASSFGQGLLYGYT
TRBV5-4	TRBJ2-7	.	ASSWGQARGSYEQY
TRBV18	TRBJ2-7	.	ASSPGSNGEQY
TRBV6-5	TRBJ2-7	.	ASSGLVGSYEQY
TRBV10-3	TRBJ2-7	.	ATEGDGTYEQY